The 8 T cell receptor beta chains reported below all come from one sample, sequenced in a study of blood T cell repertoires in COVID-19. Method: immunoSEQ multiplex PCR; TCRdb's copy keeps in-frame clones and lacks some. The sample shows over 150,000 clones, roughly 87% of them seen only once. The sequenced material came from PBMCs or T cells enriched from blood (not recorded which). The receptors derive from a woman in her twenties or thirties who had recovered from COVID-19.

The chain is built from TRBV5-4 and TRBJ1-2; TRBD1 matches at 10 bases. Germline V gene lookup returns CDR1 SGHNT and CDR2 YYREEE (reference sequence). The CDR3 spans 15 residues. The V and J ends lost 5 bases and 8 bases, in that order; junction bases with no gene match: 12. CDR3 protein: CASRRQGARTSGYTF. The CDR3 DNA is TGTGCCAGCAGAAGACAGGGGGCGCGGACTTCCGGCTACACCTTC.

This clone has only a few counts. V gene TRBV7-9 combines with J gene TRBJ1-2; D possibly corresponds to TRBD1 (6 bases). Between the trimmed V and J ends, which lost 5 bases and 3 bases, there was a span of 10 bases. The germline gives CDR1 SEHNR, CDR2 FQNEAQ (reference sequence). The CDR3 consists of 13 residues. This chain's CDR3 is CASSRGQHYGYTF. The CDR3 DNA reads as TGTGCCAGCAGCCGCGGACAGCACTATGGCTACACCTTC.

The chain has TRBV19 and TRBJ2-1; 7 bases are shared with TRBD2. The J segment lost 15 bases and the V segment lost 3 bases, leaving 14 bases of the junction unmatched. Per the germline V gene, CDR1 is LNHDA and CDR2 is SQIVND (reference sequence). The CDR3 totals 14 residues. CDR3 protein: CASSMGRGAGWSFF. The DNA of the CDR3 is TGTGCCAGTAGTATGGGGAGGGGAGCGGGATGGTCGTTCTTC.

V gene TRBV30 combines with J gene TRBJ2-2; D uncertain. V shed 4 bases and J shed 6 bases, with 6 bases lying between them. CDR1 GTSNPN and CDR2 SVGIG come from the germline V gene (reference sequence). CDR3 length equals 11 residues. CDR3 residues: CAWTVPGELFF. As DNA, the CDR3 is TGTGCCTGGACAGTCCCCGGGGAGCTGTTTTTT. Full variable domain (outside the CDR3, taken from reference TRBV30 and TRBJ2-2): SQTIHQWPATLVQPVGSPLSLECTVEGTSNPNLYWYRQAAGRGLQLLFYSVGIGQISSEVPQNLSASRPQDRQFILSSKKLLLSDSGFYLCAWTVPGELFFGEGSRLTVL.

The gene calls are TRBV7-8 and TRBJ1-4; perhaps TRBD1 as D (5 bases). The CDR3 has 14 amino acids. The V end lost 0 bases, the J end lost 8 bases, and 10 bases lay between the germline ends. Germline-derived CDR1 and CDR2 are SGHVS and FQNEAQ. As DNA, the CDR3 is TGTGCCAGCAGCTTAGCAGGGACTAGCGAAAAACTGTTTTTT. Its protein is CASSLAGTSEKLFF.

Written as DNA, the CDR3 is TGCGCCAGCAGCTTCGCGGGAGGACCCTACAATGAGCAGTTCTTC. Its protein is CASSFAGGPYNEQFF. The chain employs TRBV5-1 and TRBJ2-1, with 8 nucleotides matching TRBD2. The CDR3 consists of 15 residues. Germline assignment: CDR1 SGHRS and CDR2 YFSETQ. J lost 2 bases, V lost 2 bases, and 3 bases had no gene match.

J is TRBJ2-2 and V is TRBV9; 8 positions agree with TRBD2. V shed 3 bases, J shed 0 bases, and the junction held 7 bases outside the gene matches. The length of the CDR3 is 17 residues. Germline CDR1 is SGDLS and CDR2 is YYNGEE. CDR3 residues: CASSAPTGGANTGELFF. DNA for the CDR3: TGTGCCAGCAGCGCGCCCACGGGGGGGGCGAACACCGGGGAGCTGTTTTTT.

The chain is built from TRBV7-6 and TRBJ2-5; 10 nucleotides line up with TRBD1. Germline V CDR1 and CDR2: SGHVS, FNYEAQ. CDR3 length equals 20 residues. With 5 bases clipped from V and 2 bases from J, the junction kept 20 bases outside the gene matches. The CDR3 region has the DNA TGTGCCAGCAGCCTCCCTCTGGGTGACAGGGGGCCCGGAAAACAAGAGACCCAGTACTTC. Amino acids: CASSLPLGDRGPGKQETQYF.